This T cell receptor (beta chain) was observed in a study of blood T cell repertoires in COVID-19. Produced via immunoSEQ multiplex PCR; TCRdb's table is partial and in-frame only. Of approximately 240,000 clones in the sample, approximately 79% were seen once. The receptor was isolated from a woman of 80 years or more with active or convalescent COVID-19. The sample was peripheral blood.

The CDR3 DNA reads TGTGCCACCAGTGATTTGAGGGACAGGGGGCTCAATGAGCAGTTCTTC. Translated, it gives CATSDLRDRGLNEQFF. The V gene is TRBV24-1, the J gene TRBJ2-1; 12 positions agree with TRBD1. The V and J ends lost 0 bases and 6 bases, in that order; junction bases with no gene match: 2. Germline V lookup: CDR1 KGHDR, CDR2 SFDVKD. CDR3 length: 16 residues.